Listed below are T cell receptor beta chains from one sample, sequenced in a study. TCRdb reprocessed the RT-PCR reads with MiXCR, giving one entry per CDR3 protein. The sample carries 550,000 to 750,000 distinct CDR3 sequences, approximately 15% recorded once. Sequenced: memory CD4+ T cells from blood. All receptors come from a female donor in good health, serving as a healthy control. Both conserved end residues are part of each CDR3. The D gene is left open where the match is weak. Size is stated for part of the rows, as once, few or many counts, or as a class when the clone is expanded.

>many|TRBJ1-2|-|TRBV20-1
CSAREPPYGYTF
TGCAGTGCTAGAGAGCCCCCCTATGGCTACACCTTC
>many|TRBJ2-5|-|TRBV5-1
CASSLDPSRGTQYF
TGCGCCAGCAGCTTGGACCCGTCTAGGGGGACCCAGTACTTC
>-|TRBJ2-1|TRBD2|TRBV23-1
CASLAWTSGRTNYNEQFF
TGCGCCAGTCTCGCGTGGACTAGCGGGAGGACCAACTACAATGAGCAGTTCTTC
>few|TRBJ2-1|TRBD2|TRBV12-3/TRBV12-4
CASSFGLAGAGEQFF
TGTGCCAGCAGTTTCGGGCTAGCGGGAGCAGGGGAGCAGTTCTTC
>-|TRBJ2-7|TRBD1|TRBV24-1
CATSDPDRGPNEQYF
TGTGCCACCAGTGACCCCGACAGGGGGCCCAACGAGCAGTACTTC
>many|TRBJ1-3|TRBD1|TRBV11-2
CASSLQGVNSGNTIYF
TGTGCCAGCAGCTTACAGGGGGTGAACTCTGGAAACACCATATATTTT
>many|TRBJ1-6|-|TRBV20-1
CSATYQGLGALNSPLHF
TGCAGTGCTACGTATCAGGGTTTGGGCGCCTTGAATTCACCCCTCCACTTT
>-|TRBJ2-7|TRBD1|TRBV6-1
CASSVGTGEYEQYF
TGTGCCAGCAGTGTCGGGACAGGGGAATACGAGCAGTACTTC
>few|TRBJ2-5|TRBD1|TRBV20-1
CSARRGQGAGETQYF
TGCAGTGCTAGAAGAGGACAGGGCGCGGGGGAGACCCAGTACTTC
>many|TRBJ2-2|TRBD1|TRBV12-3/TRBV12-4
CASNDRANTGELFF
TGTGCCAGCAACGACAGGGCGAACACCGGGGAGCTGTTTTTT
>few|TRBJ2-3|-|TRBV12-3/TRBV12-4
CASSTGFIHQDTQYF
TGTGCCAGCAGTACAGGGTTTATCCACCAAGATACGCAGTATTTT
>-|TRBJ2-3|TRBD1|TRBV24-1
CATTPGTGKSVLDTQYF
TGTGCCACCACCCCCGGGACAGGGAAGAGCGTGTTGGATACGCAGTATTTT
>-|TRBJ1-2|-|TRBV6-1
CASSIPGANYGYTF
TGTGCCAGCAGCATCCCGGGGGCTAACTATGGCTACACCTTC
>many|TRBJ2-2|-|TRBV4-3
CASSQDPRGRAGELFF
TGCGCCAGCAGCCAAGACCCCAGGGGGAGGGCCGGGGAGCTGTTTTTT
>-|TRBJ2-7|-|TRBV28
CASSFFQGHTYSYEQYF
TGTGCCAGCAGTTTTTTCCAGGGCCACACGTATTCCTACGAGCAGTACTTC
>few|TRBJ2-2|-|TRBV27
CASSFQPATGELFF
TGTGCCAGCAGTTTTCAACCCGCCACCGGGGAGCTGTTTTTT
>few|TRBJ2-2|-|TRBV12-3/TRBV12-4
CASSSAGKGYTGELFF
TGTGCCAGCAGTTCCGCGGGAAAGGGTTACACCGGGGAGCTGTTTTTT
>-|TRBJ2-7|-|TRBV5-1
CASSTAQGSNRYEQYF
TGCGCCAGCAGCACGGCCCAGGGGAGCAATAGATACGAGCAGTACTTC
>few|TRBJ1-4|TRBD1|TRBV7-9
CASTSPGQGEEKLFF
TGTGCCAGCACCTCACCGGGACAGGGTGAGGAAAAACTGTTTTTT
>many|TRBJ1-3|-|TRBV3-1
CASSQDRVPGNTIYF
TGTGCCAGCAGCCAAGATCGAGTTCCTGGAAACACCATATATTTT
>-|TRBJ2-5|-|TRBV10-3
CAISESSSRVTQYF
TGTGCCATCAGTGAGTCGAGTAGTCGGGTGACCCAGTACTTC
>-|TRBJ1-1|-|TRBV29-1
CRVIRDRNMNTEAFF
TGCAGAGTCATTAGGGACCGGAACATGAACACTGAAGCTTTCTTT
>-|TRBJ2-2|-|TRBV5-1
CATSLSRGFRFSGELFF
TGCGCCACCAGCTTATCAAGGGGGTTTAGGTTTTCCGGGGAGCTGTTTTTT
>-|TRBJ1-5|TRBD1|TRBV5-6
CASSAGQGAIRPQHF
TGTGCCAGCAGCGCCGGGCAGGGGGCTATCAGGCCCCAGCATTTT
>few|TRBJ1-1|-|TRBV20-1
CTTQLRGRGRYEAFF
TGCACCACCCAACTCCGAGGCAGGGGTCGATATGAGGCTTTCTTT
>few|TRBJ2-1|TRBD2|TRBV28
CASSQHLAGASYNEQFF
TGTGCCAGCAGTCAACACCTAGCGGGAGCCTCCTACAATGAGCAGTTCTTC
>many|TRBJ2-5|-|TRBV10-3
CASQSQVSQETQYF
TGTGCCAGCCAGTCCCAGGTATCGCAAGAGACCCAGTACTTC
>-|TRBJ2-3|TRBD2|TRBV24-1
CATSGLKAGGTDTQYF
TGTGCCACCAGTGGTCTTAAAGCGGGAGGGACAGATACGCAGTATTTT
>once|TRBJ2-7|-|TRBV5-4
CASSLEVRGGDYEQYF
TGTGCCAGCAGCTTGGAGGTTAGGGGCGGCGACTACGAGCAGTACTTC
>-|TRBJ1-1|-|TRBV5-1
CASSLGDTNTEAFF
TGCGCCAGCAGCCTTGGGGACACTAACACTGAAGCTTTCTTT
>-|TRBJ2-7|-|TRBV7-2
CASTDTREGEQYF
TGTGCCAGCACCGACACGAGGGAAGGGGAGCAGTACTTC
>few|TRBJ2-5|-|TRBV18
CASSSDPWETQYF
TGTGCCAGCTCATCTGACCCATGGGAGACCCAGTACTTC
>few|TRBJ2-3|-|TRBV5-5
CASSYFKGGGADTQYF
TGTGCCAGCAGCTATTTTAAGGGAGGAGGCGCAGATACGCAGTATTTT
>many|TRBJ1-2|-|TRBV12-3/TRBV12-4
CASSPGRVSYGYTF
TGTGCCAGCAGTCCAGGGAGGGTGAGCTATGGCTACACCTTC
>-|TRBJ2-1|-|TRBV21-1
CASRSTNYNEQFF
TGTGCCAGCCGGTCAACTAACTACAATGAGCAGTTCTTC
>few|TRBJ2-7|-|TRBV7-2
CASSLEQGSAYEQYF
TGTGCCAGCAGCTTAGAGCAGGGTTCCGCCTACGAGCAGTACTTC
>few|TRBJ2-3|-|TRBV20-1
CSARGGGVFRLDTQYF
TGCAGTGCTAGAGGAGGTGGAGTTTTCCGCTTGGATACGCAGTATTTT
>-|TRBJ2-3|TRBD2|TRBV20-1
CSASFGGRAMDTQYF
TGCAGTGCTAGTTTTGGCGGGAGGGCCATGGATACGCAGTATTTT
>many|TRBJ1-5|-|TRBV12-3/TRBV12-4
CASSPETRSGNQPQHF
TGTGCCAGCAGTCCCGAGACCCGTTCAGGCAATCAGCCCCAGCATTTT
>many|TRBJ2-1|TRBD2|TRBV11-2
CASSLVGGSSSHEQFF
TGTGCCAGCAGCTTAGTCGGCGGGAGTTCTTCCCATGAGCAGTTCTTC
>-|TRBJ1-1|-|TRBV9
CASSAQGSLNTEAFF
TGTGCCAGCAGCGCGCAGGGCAGCCTGAACACTGAAGCTTTCTTT
>-|TRBJ2-3|TRBD2|TRBV20-1
CSALTKAGGPSDTQYF
TGCAGTGCTCTCACTAAAGCGGGAGGGCCGTCAGATACGCAGTATTTT